The 32 T cell receptor beta chains in this list originate from one sample, sequenced in a study of cytomegalovirus exposure and HLA in healthy donors. Sequencing was performed with immunoSEQ multiplex PCR; in TCRdb, only in-frame clones are kept and a portion is missing. The profile shows more than 65,000 clones, roughly 93% of them singletons. The specimen was PBMCs. Source of these receptors: a man in his late teens or twenties in good health and CMV-seronegative.

CDR3: CASRGTVTGTEAFF. CDR3 in DNA: TGTGCCAGCAGGGGGACAGTTACAGGCACTGAAGCTTTCTTT. The chain is built from TRBV2 and TRBJ1-1; 7 positions match TRBD1. Trimming took 6 bases from V and 4 from J; bases not matched to a gene: 8. The CDR3 sequence is 14 residues long. The germline V gene has CDR1 SNHLY and CDR2 FYNNEI. The full variable domain, with the rest looked up from reference TRBV2 and TRBJ1-1, is EPEVTQTPSHQVTQMGQEVILRCVPISNHLYFYWYRQILGQKVEFLVSFYNNEISEKSEIFDDQFSVERPDGSNFTLKIRSTKLEDSAMYFCASRGTVTGTEAFFGQGTRLTVV.

There are a few counts of this clone. The V and J genes are TRBV5-5 and TRBJ2-1; tentative D call: TRBD1 (5 bases). The CDR3 is 13 amino acids. Germline V lookup: CDR1 SGHKS, CDR2 YYEKEE (reference sequence). With 0 bases removed from V and 4 bases from J, the gap between germline ends came to 5 bases. The CDR3 coding sequence is TGTGCCAGCAGCTTGGGACAGTACAATGAGCAGTTCTTC. Translating gives CASSLGQYNEQFF. Drawing the rest from reference TRBV5-5 and TRBJ2-1, the complete variable domain is DAGVTQSPTHLIKTRGQQVTLRCSPISGHKSVSWYQQVLGQGPQFIFQYYEKEERGRGNFPDRFSARQFPNYSSELNVNALLLGDSALYLCASSLGQYNEQFFGPGTRLTVL.

V usage is TRBV27 and J usage is TRBJ1-1, with D perhaps TRBD1 (6 bases). CDR1 is MNHEY, CDR2 SMNVEV, per germline (reference sequence). The ends were cut back, 4 bases at V and 7 bases at J, with 16 bases in the middle. The CDR3 contains 14 residues. DNA for the CDR3: TGTGCCAGCAGTTCCCCCGACAGGTTTATTGAAGCTTTCTTT. It is translated as CASSSPDRFIEAFF.

V usage is TRBV7-8 and J usage is TRBJ1-3; a weak D match, TRBD1 (5 bases). CDR1 is SGHVS, CDR2 FQNEAQ, per germline. CDR3 length: 14 amino acids. V lost 1 base and J 3 bases, leaving 7 bases between the germline ends. This CDR3 is CASSLDRLGNTIYF. CDR3 DNA: TGTGCCAGCAGCTTAGACAGGCTTGGAAACACCATATATTTT.

V gene TRBV7-3 combines with J gene TRBJ2-1, with a possible D match to TRBD2 (6 bases). Germline CDR1 is SGHTA and CDR2 is FQGTGA. Trimming shortened V by 2 bases and J by 6 bases, and 14 bases separated the two germline ends. There are 15 residues in the CDR3. CDR3 bases: TGTGCCAGCAGCTTAGGTGGAGGGAGGCGCAATGAGCAGTTCTTC. It is translated as CASSLGGGRRNEQFF.

This clone showed up just once. The CDR3 region has the DNA TGTGCCAGCAGCTTGGTTACAGGGGGCTTCTCCTACGAGCAGTACTTC. It is translated as CASSLVTGGFSYEQYF. The chain joins TRBV5-4 to TRBJ2-7; 9 nucleotides match TRBD1. V was pared by 0 bases and J by 0 bases, with 4 bases of the junction left unmatched. CDR1 and CDR2 from the germline V gene are SGHNT and YYREEE (reference sequence). This CDR3 spans 16 amino acids. Using reference TRBV5-4 and TRBJ2-7 for the parts outside the CDR3, the full variable domain is ETGVTQSPTHLIKTRGQQVTLRCSSQSGHNTVSWYQQALGQGPQFIFQYYREEENGRGNFPPRFSGLQFPNYSSELNVNALELDDSALYLCASSLVTGGFSYEQYFGPGTRLTVT.

The chain combines TRBV10-3 with TRBJ2-5; 9 nucleotides line up with TRBD2. The CDR3 is made up of 13 amino acids. CDR1 and CDR2 (germline): ENHRY, SYGVKD. The junction had 3 bases not matched to a gene; V was cut back by 6 bases and J by 4 bases. The chain's CDR3 is CAISLAGVETQYF. In DNA form, the CDR3 reads TGTGCCATCAGCTTAGCGGGGGTAGAGACCCAGTACTTC.

The rearrangement uses TRBV5-1 and TRBJ1-1; 7 bases agree with TRBD1. The CDR3 consists of 15 residues. CDR1 and CDR2 (germline): SGHRS, YFSETQ. After removal of 4 bases from V and 1 base from J, the junction contained 7 bases not matched to a gene. Here the CDR3 reads CASSPPQGKNTEAFF. CDR3 nucleotide sequence: TGCGCCAGCAGCCCTCCACAGGGGAAGAACACTGAAGCTTTCTTT.

As DNA, the CDR3 is TGTGCCAGCAGCTTAGGATCAGGGGGAGCCTCTGGAAACACCATATATTTT. This translates into CASSLGSGGASGNTIYF. The chain carries TRBV11-2 and TRBJ1-3; 7 bases agree with TRBD1. Per germline, CDR1 SGHAT and CDR2 FQNNGV. The CDR3 spans 17 residues. Trimming cost V 1 base and J 0 bases; bases outside gene matches: 6. The full variable domain, rest sourced from reference TRBV11-2 and TRBJ1-3, is EAGVAQSPRYKIIEKRQSVAFWCNPISGHATLYWYQQILGQGPKLLIQFQNNGVVDDSQLPKDRFSAERLKGVDSTLKIQPAKLEDSAVYLCASSLGSGGASGNTIYFGEGSWLTVV.

The CDR3 spells CASSRGLAGGGDEQFF. In DNA, the CDR3 is TGCGCCAGCAGCCGAGGACTAGCGGGGGGGGGAGATGAGCAGTTCTTC. This rearrangement joins TRBV4-3 to TRBJ2-1, with 15 bases fitting TRBD2. V lost 4 bases to trimming and J lost 8 bases; unmatched junction nucleotides: 6. The CDR3 extends over 16 amino acids. CDR1 is LGHNA and CDR2 is YSLEER in the germline V gene.

The chain is built from TRBV5-5 and TRBJ2-7, with TRBD1 matching 8 bases. Trimming at V came to 1 base and at J to 5 bases, leaving 5 bases not matched to a gene. The CDR3 totals 14 residues. The germline CDR1 and CDR2 sequences are SGHKS and YYEKEE (reference sequence). Here the CDR3 reads CASSLRDRTHEQYF. In DNA form, the CDR3 reads TGTGCCAGCAGCTTGCGGGACAGGACCCACGAGCAGTACTTC.

The chain combines TRBV27 with TRBJ1-1; D remains unclear. Between the trimmed V and J ends, which lost 8 bases and 5 bases, there was a span of 9 bases. Germline-derived CDR1 and CDR2 are MNHEY and SMNVEV (reference sequence). This CDR3 region has 11 residues. CDR3 sequence: CASLTGTEAFF. Here the CDR3 DNA reads TGTGCCAGCTTGACGGGTACTGAAGCTTTCTTT.

The rearrangement links TRBV2 to TRBJ1-2, with D unresolved. The CDR3 has 13 amino acids. Germline assignment: CDR1 SNHLY and CDR2 FYNNEI. With 4 bases removed from V and 4 bases from J, the gap between germline ends came to 10 bases. The CDR3 loop reads CASSVAEIYGYTF. The CDR3 DNA reads TGTGCCAGCAGTGTAGCCGAGATCTATGGCTACACCTTC.

The chain carries TRBV2 and TRBJ1-4, with 8 nucleotides matching TRBD1. Germline V lookup: CDR1 SNHLY, CDR2 FYNNEI. After removal of 6 bases from V and 6 bases from J, the junction contained 6 bases not matched to a gene. The CDR3 has 14 residues. CDR3 nucleotides: TGTGCCAGCAGATTCGACAGGGGAGATGAAAAACTGTTTTTT. Translating it yields CASRFDRGDEKLFF.

The V call is TRBV5-5, the J call TRBJ2-2, with 7 bases aligning to TRBD1. Germline V gives CDR1 SGHKS, CDR2 YYEKEE (reference sequence). This CDR3 spans 15 amino acids. J gave up 6 bases and V 1 base, and 6 bases lay outside the gene matches. The CDR3 coding sequence is TGTGCCAGCAGCTTGTCAAGGGGGCGCGCCGGGGAGCTGTTTTTT. It specifies CASSLSRGRAGELFF.

The CDR3 nucleotides read TGTGCCATCAGCACGAGGTCCACTGAAGCTTTCTTT. Protein: CAISTRSTEAFF. This rearrangement joins TRBV10-3 to TRBJ1-1; D not certain. CDR3 length: 12 residues. The V gene's germline CDR1 is ENHRY and CDR2 SYGVKD. Trimming removed 6 bases at V and 4 bases at J, with 9 bases between.

V usage is TRBV7-9 and J usage is TRBJ1-2; D remains unclear. V was cut by 5 bases and J by 8 bases, with 9 bases left in between. The CDR3 loop spans 11 amino acids. Looked up from germline, CDR1 is SEHNR and CDR2 is FQNEAQ (reference sequence). The CDR3 region has the DNA TGTGCCAGCAGCCCCAGGATCGGCTACACCTTC. Encoded protein: CASSPRIGYTF.

Of note for this clone: Germline is not matched at one junction end, which may reflect a read error. The genes are TRBV29-1 and TRBJ1-1; D may be TRBD1 (6 bases). The CDR3 consists of 11 residues. CDR1 is SQVTM and CDR2 is ANQGSEA in the germline V gene. The CDR3 sequence: CSAEQGPGAFF. The CDR3 DNA reads as TGCAGCGCTGAACAGGGTCCCGGGGCTTTCTTT.

The CDR3 region is CASSVQGHYGYTF. CDR3 nucleotide sequence: TGTGCCAGCAGCGTTCAGGGACATTATGGCTACACCTTC. The rearrangement links TRBV7-8 to TRBJ1-2, with a possible D match to TRBD1 (6 bases). V was cut by 5 bases and J by 5 bases, with 12 bases left in between. The CDR3 length is 13 residues. From germline, CDR1 is SGHVS and CDR2 FQNEAQ. The variable domain in full, completed from reference TRBV7-8 and TRBJ1-2, reads GAGVSQSPRYKVAKRGQDVALRCDPISGHVSLFWYQQALGQGPEFLTYFQNEAQLDKSGLPSDRFFAERPEGSVSTLKIQRTQQEDSAVYLCASSVQGHYGYTFGSGTRLTVV.

A single count supports this clone. V gene TRBV11-2 combines with J gene TRBJ2-7; no firm D call. The CDR3 consists of 14 residues. Germline lookup yields CDR1 SGHAT and CDR2 FQNNGV. Trimming pared 2 bases from V and 2 bases from J, leaving 10 bases between. CDR3 region: CASSLLLSPYEQYF. The CDR3, as DNA: TGTGCCAGCAGCTTATTACTAAGCCCCTACGAGCAGTACTTC.

The chain carries TRBV7-9 and TRBJ2-3; D possibly corresponds to TRBD2 (7 bases). Trimming left V 2 bases short and J 3 bases short, with 18 bases between. Per germline, CDR1 SEHNR and CDR2 FQNEAQ (reference sequence). CDR3 length: 17 amino acids. The CDR3 bases are TGTGCCAGCAGCTTAAGTATTCGGGGGGCAGGGACAGATACGCAGTATTTT. It specifies CASSLSIRGAGTDTQYF.

V usage is TRBV9 and J usage is TRBJ2-4; 9 bases map to TRBD2. The CDR3 contains 17 residues. V was pared by 5 bases and J by 3 bases, with 12 bases of the junction left unmatched. CDR1 is SGDLS, CDR2 YYNGEE, per germline. DNA of the CDR3: TGTGCCAGCAGGGACGGGGTAGCGGGAGATGTCAAAAACATTCAGTACTTC. Translated: CASRDGVAGDVKNIQYF.

The V call is TRBV27, the J call TRBJ2-4, with D perhaps matching TRBD2 (5 bases). V was trimmed by 3 bases and J by 0 bases, leaving 9 bases between them. The CDR3 extends over 15 amino acids. The germline V gene encodes CDR1 MNHEY and CDR2 SMNVEV (reference sequence). The DNA of the CDR3 is TGTGCCAGCAGTTTGAGCGGACCAGCCAAAAACATTCAGTACTTC. As protein: CASSLSGPAKNIQYF.

The V gene is TRBV7-3, the J gene TRBJ2-1, with a weak D call TRBD1 (5 bases). Germline values: CDR1 SGHTA, CDR2 FQGTGA. The CDR3 is made up of 13 amino acids. V was cut by 5 bases and J by 0 bases, with 5 bases left in between. Written as DNA, the CDR3 is TGTGCCAGCAGCCAGGGCTCCTACAATGAGCAGTTCTTC. Amino acids: CASSQGSYNEQFF.

The rearrangement uses TRBV4-1 and TRBJ2-3; D is perhaps TRBD1 (5 bases). The CDR3 has 14 amino acids. V dropped 3 bases and J dropped 2 bases, with 9 bases sitting between them. Germline V gives CDR1 MGHRA, CDR2 YSYEKL. The CDR3 loop is CASSQDGHTDTQYF. The CDR3 region has the DNA TGCGCCAGCAGCCAGGACGGACACACAGATACGCAGTATTTT.

This chain joins TRBV7-9 and TRBJ2-1; D is unresolved. Germline values: CDR1 SEHNR, CDR2 FQNEAQ (reference sequence). V was shortened by 5 bases and J by 0 bases, with 14 bases between the two germline ends. This CDR3 has 16 residues. CDR3 in DNA: TGTGCCAGCAGCCCGCTTTTGTGGAGCTCCTACAATGAGCAGTTCTTC. Translation gives CASSPLLWSSYNEQFF.

A single count supports this clone. The chain recombines TRBV5-1 with TRBJ1-6; 9 bases are shared with TRBD1. This CDR3 comprises 16 residues. Germline CDR1 is SGHRS and CDR2 is YFSETQ. V shed 4 bases, J shed 9 bases, and the junction held 11 bases outside the gene matches. The CDR3, as DNA: TGCGCCAGCAGCCCCAATAGTGGACAGGGGAGTTCACCCCTCCACTTT. Translation gives CASSPNSGQGSSPLHF.

This rearrangement joins TRBV19 to TRBJ1-6; no definite D call. The germline CDR1 and CDR2 sequences are LNHDA and SQIVND (reference sequence). The V end lost 5 bases, the J end lost 9 bases, and 8 bases lay between the germline ends. The length of the CDR3 is 12 residues. The CDR3: CASSARVSPLHF. The CDR3 DNA reads as TGTGCCAGTAGTGCTCGCGTTTCACCCCTCCACTTT. The complete variable domain, with remaining parts taken from reference TRBV19 and TRBJ1-6, reads DGGITQSPKYLFRKEGQNVTLSCEQNLNHDAMYWYRQDPGQGLRLIYYSQIVNDFQKGDIAEGYSVSREKKESFPLTVTSAQKNPTAFYLCASSARVSPLHFGNGTRLTVT.

V gene TRBV2 combines with J gene TRBJ1-5; D is uncertain. Per germline, CDR1 SNHLY and CDR2 FYNNEI. Trimming shortened V by 4 bases and J by 0 bases, and 7 bases separated the two germline ends. The CDR3 has 14 amino acids. DNA for the CDR3: TGTGCCAGCAGTGTCGGGGATAGCAATCAGCCCCAGCATTTT. Translating it yields CASSVGDSNQPQHF.

The chain employs TRBV29-1 and TRBJ2-2, with 10 bases fitting TRBD1. CDR3 length: 14 residues. In germline, CDR1 is SQVTM, CDR2 ANQGSEA. Trimming at V came to 5 bases and at J to 5 bases, leaving 5 bases not matched to a gene. The CDR3 region is CSVSGTGDTGELFF. Written as DNA, the CDR3 is TGCAGCGTTTCGGGGACAGGGGATACCGGGGAGCTGTTTTTT.

The chain recombines TRBV4-1 with TRBJ2-7; D unclear. The CDR3 consists of 13 residues. Germline CDR1 is MGHRA and CDR2 is YSYEKL. The V end lost 0 bases, the J end lost 3 bases, and 6 bases lay between the germline ends. Here the CDR3 DNA reads TGCGCCAGCAGCCAAGAGTGGCTCTACGAGCAGTACTTC. It is translated as CASSQEWLYEQYF.

The CDR3 reads CASSLGARGLYEQYF. As DNA, the CDR3 is TGTGCCAGCAGCTTGGGGGCCAGGGGCTTATACGAGCAGTACTTC. The V gene is TRBV7-6, the J gene TRBJ2-7; tentatively, D is TRBD1 (6 bases). Deletions cut 3 bases from V and 4 bases from J, with 16 bases between. The CDR3 has 15 residues. The germline gives CDR1 SGHVS, CDR2 FNYEAQ.